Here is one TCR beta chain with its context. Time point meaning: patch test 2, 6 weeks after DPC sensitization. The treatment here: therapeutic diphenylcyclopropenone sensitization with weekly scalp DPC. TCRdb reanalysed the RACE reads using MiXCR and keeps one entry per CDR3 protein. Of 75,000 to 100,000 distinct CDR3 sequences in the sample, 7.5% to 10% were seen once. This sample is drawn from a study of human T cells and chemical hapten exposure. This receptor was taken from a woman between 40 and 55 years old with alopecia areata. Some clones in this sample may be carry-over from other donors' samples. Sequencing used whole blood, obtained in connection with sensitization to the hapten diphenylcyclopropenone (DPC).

The CDR3 coding sequence is TGTGCCAGCAGCCAAGATCTACGTGAGCAGTACTTC. As protein: CASSQDLREQYF. The chain recombines TRBV3-1 with TRBJ2-7, with unresolved D. The germline CDR1 and CDR2 sequences are LGHDT and YNNKEL (reference sequence). This CDR3 spans 12 amino acids. Trimming pared 0 bases from V and 7 bases from J, leaving 7 bases between.